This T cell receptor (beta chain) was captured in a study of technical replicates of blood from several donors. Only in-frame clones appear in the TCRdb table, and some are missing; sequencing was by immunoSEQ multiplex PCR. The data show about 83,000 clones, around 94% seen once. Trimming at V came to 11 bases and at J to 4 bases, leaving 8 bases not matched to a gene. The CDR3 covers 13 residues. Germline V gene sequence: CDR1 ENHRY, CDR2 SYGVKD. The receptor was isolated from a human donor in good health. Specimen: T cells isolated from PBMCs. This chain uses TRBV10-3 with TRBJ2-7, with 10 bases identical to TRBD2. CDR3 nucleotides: TGTGCCGCAGCCGGGACTAGCGTTTACGAGCAGTACTTC. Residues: CAAAGTSVYEQYF.